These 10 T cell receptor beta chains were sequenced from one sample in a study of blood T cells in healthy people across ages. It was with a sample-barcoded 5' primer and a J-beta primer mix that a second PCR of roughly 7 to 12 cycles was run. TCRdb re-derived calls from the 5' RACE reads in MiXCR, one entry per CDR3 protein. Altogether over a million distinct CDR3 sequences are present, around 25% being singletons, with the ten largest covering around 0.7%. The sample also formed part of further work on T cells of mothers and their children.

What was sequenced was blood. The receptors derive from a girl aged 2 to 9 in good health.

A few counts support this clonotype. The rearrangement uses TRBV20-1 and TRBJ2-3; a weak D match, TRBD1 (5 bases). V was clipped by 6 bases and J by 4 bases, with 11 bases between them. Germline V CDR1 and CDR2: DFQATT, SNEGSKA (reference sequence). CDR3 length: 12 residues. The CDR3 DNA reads TGCAGTGCCGAGGACAAAGCAGATACGCAGTATTTT. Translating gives CSAEDKADTQYF.

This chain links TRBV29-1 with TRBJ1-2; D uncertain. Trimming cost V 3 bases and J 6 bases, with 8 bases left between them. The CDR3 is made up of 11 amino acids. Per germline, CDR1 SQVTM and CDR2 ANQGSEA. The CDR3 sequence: CSVERLNGYTF. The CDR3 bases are TGCAGCGTTGAGCGATTGAATGGCTACACCTTC.

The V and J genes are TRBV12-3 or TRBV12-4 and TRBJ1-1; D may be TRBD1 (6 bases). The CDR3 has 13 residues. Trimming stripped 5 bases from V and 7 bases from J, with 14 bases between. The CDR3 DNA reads TGTGCCAGCAGTCACACGACAGGCTATGAAGCTTTCTTT. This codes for CASSHTTGYEAFF.

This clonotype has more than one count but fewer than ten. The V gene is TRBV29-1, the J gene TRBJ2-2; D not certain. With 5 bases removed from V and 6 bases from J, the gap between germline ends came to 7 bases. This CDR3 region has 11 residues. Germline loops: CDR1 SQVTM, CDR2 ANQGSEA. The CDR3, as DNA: TGCAGCGTTCGGTGGGCCGGGGAGCTGTTTTTT. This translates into CSVRWAGELFF.

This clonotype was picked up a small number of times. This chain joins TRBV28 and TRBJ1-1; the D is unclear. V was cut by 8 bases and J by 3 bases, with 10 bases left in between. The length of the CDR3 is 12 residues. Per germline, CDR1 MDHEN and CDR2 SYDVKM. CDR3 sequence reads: CASQNTYTEAFF. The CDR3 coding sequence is TGTGCCAGCCAAAACACCTACACTGAAGCTTTCTTT.

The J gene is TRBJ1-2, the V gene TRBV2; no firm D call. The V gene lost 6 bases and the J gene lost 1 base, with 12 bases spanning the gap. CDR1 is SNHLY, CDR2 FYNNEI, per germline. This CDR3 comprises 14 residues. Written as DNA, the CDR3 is TGTGCCAGCAGGCAGACGGAAGTTAACTATGGCTACACCTTC. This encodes CASRQTEVNYGYTF. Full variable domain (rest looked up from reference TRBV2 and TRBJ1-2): EPEVTQTPSHQVTQMGQEVILRCVPISNHLYFYWYRQILGQKVEFLVSFYNNEISEKSEIFDDQFSVERPDGSNFTLKIRSTKLEDSAMYFCASRQTEVNYGYTFGSGTRLTVV.

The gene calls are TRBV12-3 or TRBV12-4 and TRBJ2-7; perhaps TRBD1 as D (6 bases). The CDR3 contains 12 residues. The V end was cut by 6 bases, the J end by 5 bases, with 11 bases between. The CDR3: CASRAQGNEQYF. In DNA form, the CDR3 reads TGTGCCAGCAGGGCTCAGGGGAACGAGCAGTACTTC.

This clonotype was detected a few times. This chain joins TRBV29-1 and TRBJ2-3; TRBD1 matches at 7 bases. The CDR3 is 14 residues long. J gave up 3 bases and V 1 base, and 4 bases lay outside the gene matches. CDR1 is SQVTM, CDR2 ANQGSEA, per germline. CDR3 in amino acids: CSVEAGTVTDTQYF. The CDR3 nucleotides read TGCAGCGTTGAAGCCGGGACAGTGACAGATACGCAGTATTTT.

The chain's CDR3 is CSVEGKTGLGTDTQYF. DNA for the CDR3: TGCAGCGTTGAAGGGAAAACCGGATTAGGGACAGATACGCAGTATTTT. The rearrangement uses TRBV29-1 and TRBJ2-3; D not resolved. This CDR3 has 16 residues. Trimming cost V 1 base and J 3 bases, with 17 bases left between them. Germline V lookup: CDR1 SQVTM, CDR2 ANQGSEA.

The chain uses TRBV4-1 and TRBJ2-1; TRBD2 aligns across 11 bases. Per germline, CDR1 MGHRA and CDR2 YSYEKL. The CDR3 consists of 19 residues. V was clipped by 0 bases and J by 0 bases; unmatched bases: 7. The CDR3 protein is CASSQDLAGGYLSYNEQFF. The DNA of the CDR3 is TGCGCCAGCAGCCAAGACCTAGCGGGAGGATACCTCTCCTACAATGAGCAGTTCTTC.